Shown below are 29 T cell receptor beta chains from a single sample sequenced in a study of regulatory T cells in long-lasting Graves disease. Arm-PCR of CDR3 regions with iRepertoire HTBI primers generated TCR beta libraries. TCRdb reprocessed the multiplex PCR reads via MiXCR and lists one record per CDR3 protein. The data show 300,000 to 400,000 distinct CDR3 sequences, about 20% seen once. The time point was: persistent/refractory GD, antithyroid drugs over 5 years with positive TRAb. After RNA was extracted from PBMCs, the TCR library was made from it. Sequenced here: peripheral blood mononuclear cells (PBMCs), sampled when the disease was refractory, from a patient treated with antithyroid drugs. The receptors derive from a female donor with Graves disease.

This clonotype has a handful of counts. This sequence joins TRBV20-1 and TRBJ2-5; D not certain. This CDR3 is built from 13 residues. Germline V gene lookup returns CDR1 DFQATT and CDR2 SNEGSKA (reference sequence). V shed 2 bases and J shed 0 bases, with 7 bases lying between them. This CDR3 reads CSARLSYQETQYF. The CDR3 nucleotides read TGCAGTGCTAGACTCTCGTACCAAGAGACCCAGTACTTC.

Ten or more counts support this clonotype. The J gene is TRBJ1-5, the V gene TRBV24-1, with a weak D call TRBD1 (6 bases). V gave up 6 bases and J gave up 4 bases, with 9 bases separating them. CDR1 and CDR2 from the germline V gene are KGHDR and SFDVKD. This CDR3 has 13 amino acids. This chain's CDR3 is CATSQGQNQPQHF. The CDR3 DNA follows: TGTGCCACCAGTCAGGGGCAGAATCAGCCCCAGCATTTT.

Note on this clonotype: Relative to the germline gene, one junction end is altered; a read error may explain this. CDR3 protein: CASRPHRTGTFTYKQYF. The DNA of the CDR3 is TGTGCCAGCAGACCCCACCGTACAGGGACGTTCACCTACAAGCAGTACTTC. The genes are TRBV27 and TRBJ2-7, with D possibly being TRBD1 (6 bases). The CDR3 totals 17 residues. In germline, CDR1 is MNHEY, CDR2 SMNVEV (reference sequence).

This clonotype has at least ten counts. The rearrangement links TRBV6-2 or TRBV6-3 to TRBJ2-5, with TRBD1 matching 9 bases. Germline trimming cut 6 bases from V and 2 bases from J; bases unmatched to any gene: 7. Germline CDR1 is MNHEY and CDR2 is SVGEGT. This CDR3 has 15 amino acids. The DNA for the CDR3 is TGTGCCAGCAGGGAAACAGGGGGCCCTCAAGAGACCCAGTACTTC. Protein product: CASRETGGPQETQYF.

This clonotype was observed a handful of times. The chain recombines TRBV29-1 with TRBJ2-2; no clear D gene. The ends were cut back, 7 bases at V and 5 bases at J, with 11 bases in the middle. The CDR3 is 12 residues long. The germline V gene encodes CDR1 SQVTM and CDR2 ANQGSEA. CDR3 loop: CSEPNQTGELFF. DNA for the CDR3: TGCAGCGAACCGAACCAGACCGGGGAGCTGTTTTTT.

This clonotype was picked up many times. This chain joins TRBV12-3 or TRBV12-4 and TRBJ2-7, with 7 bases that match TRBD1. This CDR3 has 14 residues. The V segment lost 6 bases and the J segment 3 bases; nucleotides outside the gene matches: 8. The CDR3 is CASRLTGIDYEQYF. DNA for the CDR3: TGTGCCAGCAGGCTGACAGGGATCGACTACGAGCAGTACTTC.

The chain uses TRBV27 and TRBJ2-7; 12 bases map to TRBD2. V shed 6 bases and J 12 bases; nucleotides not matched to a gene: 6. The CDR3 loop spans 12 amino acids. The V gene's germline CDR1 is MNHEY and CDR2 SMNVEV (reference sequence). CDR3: CASSFTSGRMYF. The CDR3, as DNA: TGTGCCAGCAGCTTCACTAGCGGGAGGATGTACTTC.

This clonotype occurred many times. The CDR3 DNA is TGCAGTGCTAGGGCCAGGGGGTGGTTTAAGGAGACCCAGTACTTC. It yields the protein CSARARGWFKETQYF. The chain links TRBV20-1 to TRBJ2-5, with TRBD1 identical over 7 bases. CDR1 and CDR2 (germline): DFQATT, SNEGSKA (reference sequence). V lost 3 bases, J lost 5 bases, and 12 bases stayed unmatched. CDR3 length: 15 amino acids.

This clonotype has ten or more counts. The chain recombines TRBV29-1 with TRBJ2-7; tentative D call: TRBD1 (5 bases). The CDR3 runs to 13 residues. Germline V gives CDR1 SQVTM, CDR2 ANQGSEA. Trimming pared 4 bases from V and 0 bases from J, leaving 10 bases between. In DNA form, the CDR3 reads TGCAGCGTTGGCAGGGCCCTCTCCTACGAGCAGTACTTC. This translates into CSVGRALSYEQYF.

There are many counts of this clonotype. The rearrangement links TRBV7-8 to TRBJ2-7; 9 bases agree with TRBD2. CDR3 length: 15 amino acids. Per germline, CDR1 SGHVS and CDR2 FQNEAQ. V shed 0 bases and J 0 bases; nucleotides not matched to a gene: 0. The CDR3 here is CASSLATSGSYEQYF. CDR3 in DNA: TGTGCCAGCAGCTTAGCGACTAGCGGCTCCTACGAGCAGTACTTC.

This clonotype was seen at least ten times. CDR3 sequence: CASSFTRKLFF. The CDR3 DNA reads as TGTGCCAGCAGTTTTACCCGGAAACTGTTTTTT. This chain connects TRBV12-3 or TRBV12-4 to TRBJ1-4; D unclear. The CDR3 is 11 amino acids. The V gene lost 3 bases and the J gene lost 11 bases, with 7 bases spanning the gap.

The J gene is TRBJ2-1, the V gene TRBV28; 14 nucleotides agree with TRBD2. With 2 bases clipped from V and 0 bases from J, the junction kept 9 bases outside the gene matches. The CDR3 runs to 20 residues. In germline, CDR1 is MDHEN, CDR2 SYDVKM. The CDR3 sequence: CASSLVGLAGVLSSYNEQFF. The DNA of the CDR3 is TGTGCCAGCAGTTTAGTGGGACTAGCGGGAGTCCTGAGCTCCTACAATGAGCAGTTCTTC.

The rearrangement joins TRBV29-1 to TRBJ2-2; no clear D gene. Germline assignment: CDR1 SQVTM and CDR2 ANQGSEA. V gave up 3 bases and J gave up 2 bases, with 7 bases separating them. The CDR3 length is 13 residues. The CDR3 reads CSVDLGNTGELFF. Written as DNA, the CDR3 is TGCAGCGTTGATTTGGGAAACACCGGGGAGCTGTTTTTT.

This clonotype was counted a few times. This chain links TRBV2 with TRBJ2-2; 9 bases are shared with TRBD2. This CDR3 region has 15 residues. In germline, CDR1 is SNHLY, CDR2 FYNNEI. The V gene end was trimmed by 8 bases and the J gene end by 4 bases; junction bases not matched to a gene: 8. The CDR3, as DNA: TGTGCCAGCGACTTAGCGGGGGTTTCCACCGGGGAGCTGTTTTTT. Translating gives CASDLAGVSTGELFF.

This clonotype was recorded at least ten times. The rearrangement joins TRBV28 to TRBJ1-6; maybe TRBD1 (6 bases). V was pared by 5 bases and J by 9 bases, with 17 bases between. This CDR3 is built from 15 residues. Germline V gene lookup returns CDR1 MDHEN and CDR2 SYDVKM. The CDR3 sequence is CASSPSRGRTSPLHF. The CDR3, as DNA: TGTGCCAGCAGTCCCTCGCGGGGGCGAACTTCACCCCTCCACTTT.

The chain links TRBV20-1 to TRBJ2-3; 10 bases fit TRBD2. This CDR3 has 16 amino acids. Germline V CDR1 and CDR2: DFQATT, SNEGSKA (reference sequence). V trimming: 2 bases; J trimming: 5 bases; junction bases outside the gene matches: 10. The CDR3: CSARTWTSGKVDTQYF. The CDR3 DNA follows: TGCAGTGCTAGAACATGGACTAGCGGAAAGGTAGATACGCAGTATTTT.

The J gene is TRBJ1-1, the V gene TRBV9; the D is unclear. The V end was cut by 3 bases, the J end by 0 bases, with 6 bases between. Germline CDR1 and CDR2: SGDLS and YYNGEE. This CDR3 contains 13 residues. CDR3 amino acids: CASSETMNTEAFF. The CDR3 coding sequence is TGTGCCAGCAGCGAAACAATGAACACTGAAGCTTTCTTT.

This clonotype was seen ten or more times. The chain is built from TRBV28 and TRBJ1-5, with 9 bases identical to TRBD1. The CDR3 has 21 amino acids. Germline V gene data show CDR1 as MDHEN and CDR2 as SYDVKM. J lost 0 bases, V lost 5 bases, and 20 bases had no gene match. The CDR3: CASSPSRRGQGPSYSNQPQHF. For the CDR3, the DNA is TGTGCCAGCAGTCCCTCCCGACGGGGACAGGGCCCTTCCTATAGCAATCAGCCCCAGCATTTT.

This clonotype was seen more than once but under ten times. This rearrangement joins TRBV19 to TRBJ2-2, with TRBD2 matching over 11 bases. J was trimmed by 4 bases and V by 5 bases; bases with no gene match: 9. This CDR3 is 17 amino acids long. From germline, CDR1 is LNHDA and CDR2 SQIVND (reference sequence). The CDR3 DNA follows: TGTGCCAGTAGTGGGACCCTTCTAGCGGGAGGCACCGGGGAGCTGTTTTTT. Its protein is CASSGTLLAGGTGELFF.

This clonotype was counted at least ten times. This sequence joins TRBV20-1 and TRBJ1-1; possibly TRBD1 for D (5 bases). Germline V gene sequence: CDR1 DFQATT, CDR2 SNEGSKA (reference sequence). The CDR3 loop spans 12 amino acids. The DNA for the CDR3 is TGCGGTCTTCAGGGCATGAACACTGAAGCTTTCTTT. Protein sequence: CGLQGMNTEAFF.

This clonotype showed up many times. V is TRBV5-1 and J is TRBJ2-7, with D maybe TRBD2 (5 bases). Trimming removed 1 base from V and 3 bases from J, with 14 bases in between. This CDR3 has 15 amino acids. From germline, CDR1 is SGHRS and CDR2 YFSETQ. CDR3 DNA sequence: TGCGCCAGCAGCTTGCGGTGGAGCGGTGTCTACGAGCAGTACTTC. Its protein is CASSLRWSGVYEQYF. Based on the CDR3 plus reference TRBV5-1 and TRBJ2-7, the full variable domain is KAGVTQTPRYLIKTRGQQVTLSCSPISGHRSVSWYQQTPGQGLQFLFEYFSETQRNKGNFPGRFSGRQFSNSRSEMNVSTLELGDSALYLCASSLRWSGVYEQYFGPGTRLTVT.

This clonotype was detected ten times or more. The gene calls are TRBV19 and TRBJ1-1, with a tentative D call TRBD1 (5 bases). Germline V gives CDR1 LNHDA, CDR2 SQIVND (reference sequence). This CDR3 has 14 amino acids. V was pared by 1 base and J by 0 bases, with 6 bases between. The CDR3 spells CASSIGGMNTEAFF. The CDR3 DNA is TGTGCCAGTAGTATAGGGGGGATGAACACTGAAGCTTTCTTT.

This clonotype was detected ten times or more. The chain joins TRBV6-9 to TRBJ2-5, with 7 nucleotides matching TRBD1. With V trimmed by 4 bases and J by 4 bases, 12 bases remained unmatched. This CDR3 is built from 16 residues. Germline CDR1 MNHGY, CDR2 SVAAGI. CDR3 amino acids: CASSSQTGFKGETQYF. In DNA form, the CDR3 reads TGTGCCAGCAGTTCCCAGACAGGGTTCAAGGGAGAGACCCAGTACTTC.

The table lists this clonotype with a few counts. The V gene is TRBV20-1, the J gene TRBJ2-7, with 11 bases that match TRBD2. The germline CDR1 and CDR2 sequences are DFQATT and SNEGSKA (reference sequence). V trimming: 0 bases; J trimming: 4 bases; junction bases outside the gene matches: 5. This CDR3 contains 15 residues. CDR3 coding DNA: TGCAGTGCTAGAGATCCGGCTAGCGGGAGGTACGAGCAGTACTTC. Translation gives CSARDPASGRYEQYF.

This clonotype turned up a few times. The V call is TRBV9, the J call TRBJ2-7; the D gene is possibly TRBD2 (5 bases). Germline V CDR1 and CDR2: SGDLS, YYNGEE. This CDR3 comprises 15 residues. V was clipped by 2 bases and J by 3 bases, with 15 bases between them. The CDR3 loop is CASSVSSPIVYEQYF. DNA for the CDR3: TGTGCCAGCAGCGTGTCTAGCCCCATAGTCTACGAGCAGTACTTC. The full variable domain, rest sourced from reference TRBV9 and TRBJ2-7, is DSGVTQTPKHLITATGQRVTLRCSPRSGDLSVYWYQQSLDQGLQFLIQYYNGEERAKGNILERFSAQQFPDLHSELNLSSLELGDSALYFCASSVSSPIVYEQYFGPGTRLTVT.

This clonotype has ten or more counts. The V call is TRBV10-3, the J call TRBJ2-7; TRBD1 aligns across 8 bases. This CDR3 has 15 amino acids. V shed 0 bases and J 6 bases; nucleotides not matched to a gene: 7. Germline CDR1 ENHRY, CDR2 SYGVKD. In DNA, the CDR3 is TGTGCCATCAGTGAGTCCCTCGGGACAGGTGGCGAGCAGTACTTC. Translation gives CAISESLGTGGEQYF.

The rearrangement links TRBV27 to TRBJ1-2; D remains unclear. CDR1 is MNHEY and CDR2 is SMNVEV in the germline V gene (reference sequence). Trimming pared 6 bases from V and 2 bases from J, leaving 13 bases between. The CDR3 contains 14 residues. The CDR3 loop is CASSPRDPNYGYTF. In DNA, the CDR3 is TGTGCCAGCAGCCCCCGGGATCCAAACTATGGCTACACCTTC.

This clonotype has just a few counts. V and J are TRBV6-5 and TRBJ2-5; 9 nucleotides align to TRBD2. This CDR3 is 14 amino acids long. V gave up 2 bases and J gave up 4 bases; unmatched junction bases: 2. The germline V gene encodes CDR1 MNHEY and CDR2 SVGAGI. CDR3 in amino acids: CASSYSGRPETQYF. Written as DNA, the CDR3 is TGTGCCAGCAGTTACAGCGGGAGGCCAGAGACCCAGTACTTC.

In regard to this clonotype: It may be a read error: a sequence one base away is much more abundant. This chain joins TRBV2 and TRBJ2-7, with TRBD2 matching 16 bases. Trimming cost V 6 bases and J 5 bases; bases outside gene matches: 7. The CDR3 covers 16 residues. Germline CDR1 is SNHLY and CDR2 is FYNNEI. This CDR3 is CASREGLAGGDDEQYF. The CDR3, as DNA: TGTGCCAGCAGGGAGGGACTAGCGGGAGGGGACGACGAGCAGTACTTC.